This T cell receptor (beta chain) was sequenced in a study of a mutant IDH1 vaccine in newly diagnosed glioma. About the research overall: Held at week 35, visit V12 was the safety follow-up, and visit V13 followed at week 47.

With respect to this clone: Antigen: not known.

Trimming shortened V by 5 bases and J by 8 bases, and 18 bases separated the two germline ends. This CDR3 has 14 residues. Germline CDR1 reads SEHNR; CDR2 reads FQNEAQ (reference sequence). Time point reported: week 47, end of study. Each vaccine dose was 300 ug of mutant IDH1 20-mer peptide, with topical imiquimod. Produced via immunoSEQ multiplex PCR; TCRdb's table is partial and in-frame only. The top ten clones hold 4% of a sample with more than 10,000 clones, 70% to 80% of them seen once. V gene TRBV7-9 combines with J gene TRBJ1-1, with D possibly matching TRBD1 (6 bases). This sample comprised PBMCs, obtained from a glioma patient whose treatment included an IDH1 peptide vaccine. The receptor was derived from a woman between 35 and 50 years old with glioma. CDR3: CASSAPGGPEEAFF. CDR3 DNA sequence: TGTGCCAGCAGCGCACCCGGGGGCCCCGAAGAAGCTTTCTTT.